Listed below are T cell receptor beta chains from one sample, sequenced in a study of CD8 T cells in ankylosing spondylitis. From the 5' RACE reads, TCRdb called clonotypes with MiXCR, one entry per CDR3 protein. The sample yields under 200,000 distinct CDR3 sequences, 9.8% seen once. The sample comprised blood, either unsorted or a sorted T cell fraction (not recorded which). These receptors were taken from a female donor with ankylosing spondylitis or in good health (not recorded which). The CDR3 runs from the conserved cysteine through the conserved F or W.

j_gene,v_gene,CDR3aa
TRBJ2-3,TRBV10-3,CAISDHLGRASTDTQYF
TRBJ1-1,TRBV5-6,CASSWGQMNTEAFF
TRBJ1-2,TRBV12-3/TRBV12-4,CASSVTRGGYTF
TRBJ2-2,TRBV7-9,CASSGGTGELFF
TRBJ2-1,TRBV3-1,CASSPTRTSGSDEQFF
TRBJ1-5,TRBV29-1,CSVGLGRTQHF
TRBJ2-7,TRBV15,CATSRSQVSSYEQYF
TRBJ2-7,TRBV7-9,CASSSPARGNYYEQYF
TRBJ2-1,TRBV20-1,CSVGERQFF
TRBJ2-7,TRBV12-3/TRBV12-4,CASSFGSAEEQYF
TRBJ2-2,TRBV7-9,CASFNTGELFF
TRBJ2-5,TRBV6-5,CASSYSGGNGETQYF
TRBJ2-1,TRBV11-2,CASSLEYGTSSYNEQFF
TRBJ2-2,TRBV14,CASSQDLGQVDGELFF
TRBJ1-3,TRBV11-3,CASSQTMRNTIYF
TRBJ2-1,TRBV4-1,CASSHPGMNEQFF
TRBJ1-5,TRBV4-3,CASSQVDGSNQPQHF
TRBJ2-7,TRBV20-1,CSARARLAGGGYEQYF
TRBJ1-2,TRBV10-3,CAISVLQDLGYGYTF
TRBJ2-2,TRBV20-1,CSARDRRVGELFF
TRBJ2-7,TRBV11-2,CASSAKRTPFHEQYF
TRBJ1-5,TRBV20-1,CSARERQLNQPQHF
TRBJ1-5,TRBV5-6,CARSRLTIDARGGNQPQHF
TRBJ2-5,TRBV20-1,CSARGLEWGEETQYF
TRBJ2-2,TRBV4-3,CASSLSANTGELFF
TRBJ2-1,TRBV15,CATSSAHGNEQFF
TRBJ2-1,TRBV4-3,CASSQEHRAGSSYNEQFF
TRBJ2-6,TRBV7-9,CASRPTQGAVSGANVLTF
TRBJ1-4,TRBV7-9,CASSSVQGLNEKLFF
TRBJ2-3,TRBV5-1,CASSLSSGGTDTQYF
TRBJ2-7,TRBV20-1,CSARDRRQFFYEQYF
TRBJ1-1,TRBV9,CAGRVDPNTEAFF
TRBJ2-2,TRBV7-7,CASSPGWGTGELFF
TRBJ1-6,TRBV27,CASGTGFQNSPLHF
TRBJ2-1,TRBV19,CATALAGGYNEQFF
TRBJ2-1,TRBV11-2,CASSRGSGHNEQFF
TRBJ2-7,TRBV10-3,CAISEGGTYEQYF
TRBJ2-1,TRBV4-1,CASSQVTSGWYEQFF
TRBJ2-5,TRBV7-9,CASTSGSRETQYF
TRBJ2-7,TRBV4-2,CASSLSSRGSEEQYF
TRBJ2-3,TRBV12-3/TRBV12-4,CASSFNAGMVTDTQYF